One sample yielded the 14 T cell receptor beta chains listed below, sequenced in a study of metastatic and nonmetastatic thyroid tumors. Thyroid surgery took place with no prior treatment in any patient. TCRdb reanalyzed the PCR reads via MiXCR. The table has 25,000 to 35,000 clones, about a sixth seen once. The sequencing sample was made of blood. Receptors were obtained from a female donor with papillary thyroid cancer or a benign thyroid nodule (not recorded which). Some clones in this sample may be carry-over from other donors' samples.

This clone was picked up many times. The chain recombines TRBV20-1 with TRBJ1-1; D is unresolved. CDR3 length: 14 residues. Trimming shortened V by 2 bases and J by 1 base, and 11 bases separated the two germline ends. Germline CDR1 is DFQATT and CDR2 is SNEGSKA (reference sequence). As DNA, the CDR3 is TGCAGTGCTAGAAAGGCAGAAACGAACACTGAAGCTTTCTTT. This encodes CSARKAETNTEAFF.

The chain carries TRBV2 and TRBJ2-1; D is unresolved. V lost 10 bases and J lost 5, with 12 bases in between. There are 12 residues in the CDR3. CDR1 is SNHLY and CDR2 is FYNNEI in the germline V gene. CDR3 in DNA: TGTGCCACCCTTCTGGGGAACAATGAGCAGTTCTTC. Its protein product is CATLLGNNEQFF.

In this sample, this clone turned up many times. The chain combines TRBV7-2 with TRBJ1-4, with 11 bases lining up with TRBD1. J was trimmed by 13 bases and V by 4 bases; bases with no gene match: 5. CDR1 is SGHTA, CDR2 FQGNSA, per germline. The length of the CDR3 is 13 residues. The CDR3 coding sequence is TGTGCCAGCAGCTCGGACAGGGGGCAAAGACTGTTTTTT. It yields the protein CASSSDRGQRLFF.

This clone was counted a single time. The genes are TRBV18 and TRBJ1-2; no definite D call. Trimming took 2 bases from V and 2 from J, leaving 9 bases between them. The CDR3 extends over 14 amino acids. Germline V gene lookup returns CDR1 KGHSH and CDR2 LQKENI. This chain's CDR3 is CASSPGRTNYGYTF. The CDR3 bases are TGTGCCAGCTCACCAGGCAGGACCAACTATGGCTACACCTTC.

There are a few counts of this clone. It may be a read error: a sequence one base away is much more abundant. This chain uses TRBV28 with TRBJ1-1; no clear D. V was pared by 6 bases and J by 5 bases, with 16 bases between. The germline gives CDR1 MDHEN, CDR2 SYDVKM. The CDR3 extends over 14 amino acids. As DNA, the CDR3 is TGTGCCAGCAGCCCCACGGCGGGCCGGACTGAAGCTTTCTTT. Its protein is CASSPTAGRTEAFF. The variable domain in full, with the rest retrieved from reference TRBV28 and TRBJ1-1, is DVKVTQSSRYLVKRTGEKVFLECVQDMDHENMFWYRQDPGLGLRLIYFSYDVKMKEKGDIPEGYSVSREKKERFSLILESASTNQTSMYLCASSPTAGRTEAFFGQGTRLTVV.

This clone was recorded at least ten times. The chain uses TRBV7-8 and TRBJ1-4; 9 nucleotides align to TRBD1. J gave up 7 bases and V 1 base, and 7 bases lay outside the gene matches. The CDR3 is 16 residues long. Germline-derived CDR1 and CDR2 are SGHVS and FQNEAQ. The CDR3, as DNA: TGTGCCAGCAGCTTAGATCAGACAGGGGGAGCTGAAAAACTGTTTTTT. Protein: CASSLDQTGGAEKLFF.

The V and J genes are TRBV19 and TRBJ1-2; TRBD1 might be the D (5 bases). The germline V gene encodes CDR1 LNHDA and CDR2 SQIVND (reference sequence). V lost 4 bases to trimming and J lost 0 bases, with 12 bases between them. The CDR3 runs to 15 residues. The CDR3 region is CASSRGNLANYGYTF. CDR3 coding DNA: TGTGCCAGTAGTAGGGGGAATCTAGCTAACTATGGCTACACCTTC.

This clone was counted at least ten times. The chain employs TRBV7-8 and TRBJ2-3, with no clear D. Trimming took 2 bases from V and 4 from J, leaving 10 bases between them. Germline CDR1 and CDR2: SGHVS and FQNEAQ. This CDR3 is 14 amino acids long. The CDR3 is CASSLNLHADTQYF. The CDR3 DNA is TGTGCCAGCAGCTTAAATCTCCACGCAGATACGCAGTATTTT.

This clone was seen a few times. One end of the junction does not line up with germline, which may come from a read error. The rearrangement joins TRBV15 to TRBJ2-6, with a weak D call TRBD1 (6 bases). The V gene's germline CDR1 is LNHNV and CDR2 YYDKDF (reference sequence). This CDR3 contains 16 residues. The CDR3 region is CATSRDGQSGSNVLTF. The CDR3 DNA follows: TGTGCCACTAGCAGAGATGGACAGTCTGGGTCCAACGTCCTGACTTTC.

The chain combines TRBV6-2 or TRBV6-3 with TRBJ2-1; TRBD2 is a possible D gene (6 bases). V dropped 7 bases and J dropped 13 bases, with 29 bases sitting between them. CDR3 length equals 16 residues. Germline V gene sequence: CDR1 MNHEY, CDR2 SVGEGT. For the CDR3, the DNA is TGTGCCAGCATTTTTAATGGCCGGCGACTAGACCAAATACAGTTCTTC. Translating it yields CASIFNGRRLDQIQFF.

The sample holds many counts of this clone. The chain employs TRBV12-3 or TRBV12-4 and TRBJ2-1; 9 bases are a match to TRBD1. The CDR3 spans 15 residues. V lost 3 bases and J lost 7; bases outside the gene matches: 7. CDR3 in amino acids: CASSLLGQGANEQFF. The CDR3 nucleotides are TGTGCCAGCAGTTTGTTGGGACAGGGAGCTAATGAGCAGTTCTTC.

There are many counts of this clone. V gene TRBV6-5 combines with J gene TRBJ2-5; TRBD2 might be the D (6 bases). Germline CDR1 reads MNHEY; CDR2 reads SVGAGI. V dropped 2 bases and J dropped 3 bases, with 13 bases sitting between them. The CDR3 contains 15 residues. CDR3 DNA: TGTGCCAGCAGTTACGGAGGGCCAAGGGAAGAGACCCAGTACTTC. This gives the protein CASSYGGPREETQYF.

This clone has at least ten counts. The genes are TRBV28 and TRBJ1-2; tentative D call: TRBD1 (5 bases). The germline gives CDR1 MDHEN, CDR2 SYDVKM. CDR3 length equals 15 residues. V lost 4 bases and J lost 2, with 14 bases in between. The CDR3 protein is CASSSRDPRNYGYTF. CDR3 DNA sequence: TGTGCCAGCAGTTCTCGGGACCCCCGCAACTATGGCTACACCTTC.

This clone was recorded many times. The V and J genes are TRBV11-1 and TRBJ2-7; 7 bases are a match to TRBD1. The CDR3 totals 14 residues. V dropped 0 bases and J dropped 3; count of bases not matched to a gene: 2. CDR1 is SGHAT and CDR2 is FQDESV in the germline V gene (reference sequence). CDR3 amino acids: CASSLAWDSYEQYF. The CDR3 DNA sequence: TGTGCCAGCAGCTTAGCTTGGGACAGCTACGAGCAGTACTTC.